This passage covers 2 T cell receptor beta chains from one sample sequenced in a study of T cell clonality in common variable immunodeficiency. Produced via immunoSEQ multiplex PCR; TCRdb's table is partial and in-frame only. The sample holds tens of thousands of clones, and no clone turns up only once. Material: peripheral blood mononuclear cells. These receptors came from a person aged 18 to 75 in good health.

In regard to this clone: A junction end diverges from the germline sequence, so it may reflect a read error. The DNA ends 3 residues before the CDR3 does, and the rest of the CDR3 is filled in from the germline J gene. The chain recombines TRBV10-2 with TRBJ2-3, with a weak D call TRBD2 (5 bases). CDR3 length equals 16 residues. The V gene's germline CDR1 is WSHSY and CDR2 SAAADI. This CDR3 reads CACSESGGSRTDTQYF. The DNA read from the CDR3 is TGCGCCTGCAGTGAGTCAGGCGGGTCCCGCACAGATACG.

This clone has ten or more counts. The CDR3 extends 3 residues past the end of the read, so its final part is completed from the germline J gene. This chain connects TRBV20-1 to TRBJ1-1; 8 nucleotides line up with TRBD1. Per the germline V gene, CDR1 is DFQATT and CDR2 is SNEGSKA (reference sequence). With 6 bases clipped from V and 4 bases from J, the junction kept 19 bases outside the gene matches. CDR3 length: 17 amino acids. The DNA read from the CDR3 is TGCAGTGCCACTACCCGGACAGGGCTCAAGTTGGGCACTGAA. Protein: CSATTRTGLKLGTE. The whole CDR3 is CSATTRTGLKLGTEAFF.